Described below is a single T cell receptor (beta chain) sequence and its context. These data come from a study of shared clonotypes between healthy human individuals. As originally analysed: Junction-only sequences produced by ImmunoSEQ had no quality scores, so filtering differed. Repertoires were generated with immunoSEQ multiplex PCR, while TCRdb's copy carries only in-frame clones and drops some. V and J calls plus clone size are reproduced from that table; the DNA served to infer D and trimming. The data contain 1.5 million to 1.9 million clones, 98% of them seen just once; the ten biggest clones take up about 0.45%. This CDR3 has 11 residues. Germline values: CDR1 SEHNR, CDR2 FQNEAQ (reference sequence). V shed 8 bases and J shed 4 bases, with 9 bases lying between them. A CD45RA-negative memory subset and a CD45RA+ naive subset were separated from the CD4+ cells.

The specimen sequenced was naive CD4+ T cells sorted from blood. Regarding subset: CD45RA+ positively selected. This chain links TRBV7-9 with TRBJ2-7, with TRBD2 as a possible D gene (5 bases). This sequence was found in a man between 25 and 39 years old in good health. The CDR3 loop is CASGSLYEQYF. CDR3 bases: TGTGCCAGCGGGAGTTTATACGAGCAGTACTTC.